This TCR beta chain is drawn from a study of identical twins. Only a few counts were recorded for this clonotype. What it recognizes is unknown. TCRdb independently ran MiXCR on the 5' RACE reads; one entry per CDR3 protein. The sample records 450,000 or so distinct CDR3 sequences, approximately 24% being singletons. Points from the study as a whole: Insertions were reduced in abundant cord blood beta clonotypes but not in memory repertoires.

Separately, the same data were catalogued under a study of T cells expressing NK-cell markers. From that study: Sorted CD3+CD56-NKG2C+, CD3+CD56+NKG2C- and CD3+CD56+NKG2C+ T cells were the source of the TCR beta repertoires.

The sample comprised CD4+ T cells sorted from blood. The sequence was collected from a woman aged 18-35 years in good health.

CDR3 residues: CASSVRTRSTDTQYF. The CDR3 nucleotides read TGTGCCAGCAGCGTTAGGACCCGTAGCACAGATACGCAGTATTTT. The J gene is TRBJ2-3, the V gene TRBV11-2; D remains ambiguous. Trimming removed 5 bases from V and 0 bases from J, with 12 bases in between. Per germline, CDR1 SGHAT and CDR2 FQNNGV. This CDR3 comprises 15 residues.